The 2 T cell receptor beta chains below all came from one sample that was sequenced in a study of cytomegalovirus exposure and HLA in healthy donors. TCRdb's copy holds only in-frame clones and misses some; the assay was immunoSEQ multiplex PCR. Here the sample spans about 330,000 clones, more than 80% being singletons. The sample comprised PBMCs. Receptor source: a young woman in good health and CMV-seronegative.

The rearrangement uses TRBV7-8 and TRBJ2-3; D is unclear. This CDR3 region has 15 residues. Germline-derived CDR1 and CDR2 are SGHVS and FQNEAQ. Trimming shortened V by 0 bases and J by 0 bases, and 7 bases separated the two germline ends. CDR3 sequence reads: CASSLAGTSTDTQYF. The CDR3 region has the DNA TGTGCCAGCAGCTTAGCTGGTACTAGCACAGATACGCAGTATTTT.

The CDR3 is CASSTAGTPNTQYF. The CDR3, as DNA: TGCGCCAGCAGCACAGCAGGGACACCAAATACGCAGTATTTT. This chain uses TRBV4-1 with TRBJ2-3; possible D gene TRBD1, 6 bases. Germline-derived CDR1 and CDR2 are MGHRA and YSYEKL. The CDR3 consists of 14 residues. With 5 bases removed from V and 7 bases from J, the gap between germline ends came to 16 bases.